This T cell receptor beta chain was captured in a study of blood T cell repertoires in COVID-19. Background on the study: COVID-19 samples collected from the United States, Italy and Spain covered acute and convalescent phases. Sources were T cells, B-cell-depleted T cells, or PBMCs; the material itself was cDNA or gDNA.

Authors' methods: Estimates of nucleated cell counts were drawn from the amplification of reference gene primers. Here immunoSEQ multiplex PCR was the method, and the copy in TCRdb shows in-frame clones only, minus some. The V and J calls and clone size come from that table; D and trimming were worked out from the DNA. The data hold around 40,000 clones, with about 92% observed a single time. This TCR was sampled from a human donor in a cohort sampled during active COVID-19. The material sequenced was peripheral blood.

The CDR3 nucleotides are TGTGCCAGCAGGAGCGGAGGACAGGGTGTAGACACCATATATTTT. This translates into CASRSGGQGVDTIYF. The rearrangement uses TRBV6-5 and TRBJ1-3; 8 positions match TRBD1. V lost 6 bases to trimming and J lost 8 bases; unmatched junction nucleotides: 12. CDR1 is MNHEY and CDR2 is SVGAGI in the germline V gene. The CDR3 extends over 15 amino acids.